Detailed here is one T cell receptor beta chain. Its antigen is currently unknown. The data originate from a study of Ad26.COV2.S vaccination and SARS-CoV-2 variants. Overall study findings and caveats: It is possible that the TCR breadth and depth analyses underestimated the total T cell responses. While placebo recipients had lower spike-specific TCR breadth, vaccine recipients had more.

Germline V CDR1 and CDR2: LGHDT, YNNKEL (reference sequence). CDR3 length equals 17 residues. V was pared by 1 base and J by 1 base, with 17 bases between. Described treatment: some 19 received Ad26.COV2.S at low or high dose, single or two shots; about 5 received placebo; per-sample allocation not given. Material that was analyzed had been drawn on day 63 after the first vaccine or placebo injection. This table comes from immunoSEQ multiplex PCR, and its TCRdb copy is limited to in-frame clones, with some not included. In the table there are 400,000 or so clones, approximately 91% of which are singletons.

V and J are TRBV3-1 (or the pseudogene TRBV3-2) and TRBJ2-7; maybe TRBD1 (5 bases). This TCR was sampled from a person aged 18-60 years who received the Ad26.COV2.S COVID-19 vaccine or a placebo. The sequences come from peripheral blood, collected in a trial of Ad26.COV2.S vaccine versus placebo. CDR3 protein: CASSQGPVGLDSYEQYF. Here the CDR3 DNA reads TGTGCCAGCAGCCAAGGGCCAGTGGGGCTGGATTCCTACGAGCAGTACTTC.